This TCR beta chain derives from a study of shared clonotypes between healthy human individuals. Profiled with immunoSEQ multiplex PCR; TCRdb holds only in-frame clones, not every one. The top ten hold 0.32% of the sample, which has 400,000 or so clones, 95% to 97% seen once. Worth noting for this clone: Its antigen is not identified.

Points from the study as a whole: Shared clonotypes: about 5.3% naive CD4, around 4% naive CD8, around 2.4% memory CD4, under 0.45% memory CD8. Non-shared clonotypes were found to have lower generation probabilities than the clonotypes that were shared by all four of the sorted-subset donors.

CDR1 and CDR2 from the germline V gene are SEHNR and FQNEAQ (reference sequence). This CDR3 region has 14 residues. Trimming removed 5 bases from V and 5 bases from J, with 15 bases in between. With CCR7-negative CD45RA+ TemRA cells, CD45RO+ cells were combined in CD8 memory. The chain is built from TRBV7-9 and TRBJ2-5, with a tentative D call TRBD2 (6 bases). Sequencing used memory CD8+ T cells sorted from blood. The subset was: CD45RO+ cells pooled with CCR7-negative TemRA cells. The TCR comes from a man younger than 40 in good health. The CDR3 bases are TGTGCCAGCAGCCAACAGCGGGCGACGGAGACCCAGTACTTC. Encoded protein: CASSQQRATETQYF.